These 30 T cell receptor beta chains were sequenced from one sample in a study of neurological immune-mediated disorders (dated by TCRdb to the late 2010s). Receptor amplification or capture employed 5' RACE. These reads were obtained on an Illumina HiSeq 2500. TCRdb cleaned the public reads at Q25 with fastp, built clones with MiXCR and kept in-frame beta chains. All rows with the same CDR3 protein become a single entry with the most common DNA and genes. Present in this sample are 55,000 to 80,000 distinct CDR3 sequences, 4% to 6% of which were seen just once. Roughly 3.2% of the sample belongs to the ten largest clones. What was sequenced was PBMCs. The receptors stem from a woman aged 50 to 60 with multiple sclerosis.

CDR3 DNA: TGTGCCAGCTCAGCCGGGACAGGGATCTACGAGCAGTACTTC. Residues: CASSAGTGIYEQYF. The chain carries TRBV18 and TRBJ2-7; 9 nucleotides agree with TRBD1. The germline V gene has CDR1 KGHSH and CDR2 LQKENI. This CDR3 spans 14 amino acids. V shed 5 bases and J 3 bases; nucleotides not matched to a gene: 5. Supplemented by reference TRBV18 and TRBJ2-7, the full variable domain reads NAGVMQNPRHLVRRRGQEARLRCSPMKGHSHVYWYRQLPEEGLKFMVYLQKENIIDESGMPKERFSAEFPKEGPSILRIQQVVRGDSAAYFCASSAGTGIYEQYFGPGTRLTVT.

This clonotype was observed a handful of times. This chain connects TRBV5-1 to TRBJ1-1; D call uncertain. Trimming removed 0 bases from V and 0 bases from J, with 6 bases in between. The CDR3 is made up of 14 amino acids. Germline V gene sequence: CDR1 SGHRS, CDR2 YFSETQ. The CDR3 region is CASSLEIMNTEAFF. In nucleotides, the CDR3 is TGCGCCAGCAGCTTGGAAATAATGAACACTGAAGCTTTCTTT. Drawing the rest from reference TRBV5-1 and TRBJ1-1, the complete variable domain is KAGVTQTPRYLIKTRGQQVTLSCSPISGHRSVSWYQQTPGQGLQFLFEYFSETQRNKGNFPGRFSGRQFSNSRSEMNVSTLELGDSALYLCASSLEIMNTEAFFGQGTRLTVV.

The chain links TRBV5-1 to TRBJ1-1; D may be TRBD1 (5 bases). The CDR3 is 15 amino acids. The germline CDR1 and CDR2 sequences are SGHRS and YFSETQ. V was clipped by 0 bases and J by 3 bases, with 12 bases between them. This CDR3 reads CASSLAAGSYTEAFF. CDR3 DNA sequence: TGCGCCAGCAGCTTGGCCGCAGGGAGTTACACTGAAGCTTTCTTT.

The sample holds many counts of this clonotype. V usage is TRBV20-1 and J usage is TRBJ2-1, with no clear D. This CDR3 is built from 12 residues. V dropped 0 bases and J dropped 10 bases, with 10 bases sitting between them. Germline lookup yields CDR1 DFQATT and CDR2 SNEGSKA (reference sequence). The chain's CDR3 is CSARDYAQEQFF. CDR3 sequence (DNA): TGCAGTGCTAGAGACTACGCTCAGGAGCAGTTCTTC.

This clonotype has at least ten counts. This rearrangement joins TRBV20-1 to TRBJ1-1, with D perhaps TRBD1 (5 bases). Germline V lookup: CDR1 DFQATT, CDR2 SNEGSKA (reference sequence). The V end lost 5 bases, the J end lost 4 bases, and 8 bases lay between the germline ends. The CDR3 covers 11 residues. The chain's CDR3 is CSAAGTTEAFF. The CDR3 coding sequence is TGCAGTGCTGCAGGGACCACTGAAGCTTTCTTT.

This clonotype was detected many times. The chain uses TRBV27 and TRBJ2-7, with D unresolved. With 4 bases removed from V and 3 bases from J, the gap between germline ends came to 10 bases. The germline V gene has CDR1 MNHEY and CDR2 SMNVEV (reference sequence). There are 13 residues in the CDR3. The CDR3 DNA is TGTGCCAGCAGTTGGGGTGACGGCTACGAGCAGTACTTC. It codes for CASSWGDGYEQYF.

This clonotype was seen many times. The V and J genes are TRBV5-6 and TRBJ1-4, with D hard to call. Deletions cut 3 bases from V and 8 bases from J, with 8 bases between. CDR1 is SGHDT, CDR2 YYEEEE, per germline. The CDR3 contains 12 residues. The CDR3 loop reads CASSSYDEKLFF. In nucleotides, the CDR3 is TGTGCCAGCAGCTCCTACGACGAAAAACTGTTTTTT.

Notes on this clonotype: This likely comes from a read error, as the CDR3 has no conserved phenylalanine or tryptophan at its end. V usage is TRBV11-3 and J usage is TRBJ2-1; 8 nucleotides align to TRBD1. The CDR3 length is 16 residues. Germline CDR1 reads SGHNT; CDR2 reads YENEEA. The trim removed 6 bases at V and 0 bases at J, leaving 7 bases unmatched. The CDR3 sequence: CASSGTGIPSYNEQFN. CDR3 nucleotides: TGTGCCAGCAGTGGGACAGGAATCCCCTCCTACAATGAGCAGTTCAAC.

This chain joins TRBV3-1 and TRBJ2-1, with 8 bases aligning to TRBD2. V gave up 6 bases and J gave up 0 bases; unmatched junction bases: 7. The CDR3 loop spans 16 amino acids. In germline, CDR1 is LGHDT, CDR2 YNNKEL (reference sequence). As DNA, the CDR3 is TGTGCCAGCAGTAAATTAAGCGGGAGCTCCTACAATGAGCAGTTCTTC. It translates to CASSKLSGSSYNEQFF.

This clonotype occurred a few times. Here the CDR3 DNA reads TGCGCCAGCTTAGAGGGATTCACAGATACGCAGTATTTT. Encoded protein: CASLEGFTDTQYF. This rearrangement joins TRBV4-1 to TRBJ2-3; TRBD2 might be the D (5 bases). CDR1 MGHRA and CDR2 YSYEKL come from the germline V gene. Trimming shortened V by 8 bases and J by 2 bases, and 11 bases separated the two germline ends. The CDR3 has 13 amino acids.

There are many counts of this clonotype. J is TRBJ2-7 and V is TRBV20-1, with a weak D call TRBD1 (6 bases). Germline loops: CDR1 DFQATT, CDR2 SNEGSKA (reference sequence). The V and J ends lost 6 bases and 6 bases respectively, with 18 bases between them. The CDR3 spans 13 residues. The CDR3 here is CSAVSTGSLEQYF. The CDR3 coding sequence is TGCAGTGCCGTATCGACAGGCTCCCTCGAGCAGTACTTC.

This clonotype was observed at least ten times. The chain employs TRBV20-1 and TRBJ1-1; D unresolved. The V end lost 0 bases, the J end lost 2 bases, and 10 bases lay between the germline ends. The CDR3 spans 14 residues. Germline CDR1 reads DFQATT; CDR2 reads SNEGSKA (reference sequence). This CDR3 reads CSARDRVVNTEAFF. The DNA for the CDR3 is TGCAGTGCTAGAGATCGTGTTGTTAACACTGAAGCTTTCTTT.

This clonotype has ten or more counts. The rearrangement links TRBV5-1 to TRBJ2-2; 7 nucleotides align to TRBD1. Trimming took 6 bases from V and 4 from J; bases not matched to a gene: 6. The CDR3 sequence is 14 residues long. Germline CDR1 is SGHRS and CDR2 is YFSETQ. Here the CDR3 DNA reads TGCGCCAGCAAATTACAGGGGTCCACCGGGGAGCTGTTTTTT. Residues: CASKLQGSTGELFF.

There are many counts of this clonotype. The chain carries TRBV18 and TRBJ2-3, with 8 nucleotides matching TRBD1. This CDR3 region has 16 residues. Germline assignment: CDR1 KGHSH and CDR2 LQKENI. V was clipped by 6 bases and J by 3 bases; unmatched bases: 11. CDR3 coding DNA: TGTGCCAGCTCCCATTTCCGGGACAGGATTACAGATACGCAGTATTTT. Amino acids: CASSHFRDRITDTQYF.

This clonotype was observed many times. The J gene is TRBJ2-7, the V gene TRBV20-1, with D perhaps TRBD1 or TRBD2 (5 bases each). There are 13 residues in the CDR3. The V end lost 5 bases, the J end lost 0 bases, and 11 bases lay between the germline ends. Germline-derived CDR1 and CDR2 are DFQATT and SNEGSKA (reference sequence). Written as DNA, the CDR3 is TGCAGTGCTGGGACCGCGAGCTCCTACGAGCAGTACTTC. As protein: CSAGTASSYEQYF.

The chain carries TRBV6-6 and TRBJ2-6; D gene ambiguous. The V end was cut by 4 bases, the J end by 3 bases, with 7 bases between. This CDR3 spans 14 amino acids. Germline values: CDR1 MNHNY, CDR2 SVGAGI (reference sequence). CDR3 amino acids: CASSLGGGANVLTF. CDR3 sequence (DNA): TGTGCCAGCAGTTTGGGCGGTGGGGCCAACGTCCTGACTTTC.

This clonotype was seen ten or more times. The chain recombines TRBV2 with TRBJ1-3; a weak D match, TRBD1 (6 bases). V lost 6 bases and J 0 bases, leaving 12 bases between the germline ends. The CDR3 loop spans 15 amino acids. In germline, CDR1 is SNHLY, CDR2 FYNNEI. In DNA, the CDR3 is TGTGCCAGCAGCCCCAGGGACACCTCTGGAAACACCATATATTTT. The encoded protein is CASSPRDTSGNTIYF.

This clonotype has ten or more counts. The chain carries TRBV28 and TRBJ2-7, with a possible D match to TRBD1 (6 bases). Germline values: CDR1 MDHEN, CDR2 SYDVKM. The CDR3 contains 14 residues. V was pared by 8 bases and J by 0 bases, with 14 bases between. CDR3 amino acids: CASGNRDNSYEQYF. CDR3 nucleotides: TGTGCCAGCGGGAACCGGGACAACTCCTACGAGCAGTACTTC.

Many counts were recorded for this clonotype. This rearrangement joins TRBV29-1 to TRBJ2-5; no clear D. The CDR3 has 12 residues. Germline V gene data show CDR1 as SQVTM and CDR2 as ANQGSEA. V was clipped by 2 bases and J by 4 bases, with 8 bases between them. The CDR3 region is CSVEKPSETQYF. The CDR3 nucleotides are TGCAGCGTTGAAAAGCCCTCAGAGACCCAGTACTTC.

This clonotype has only a few counts. The chain joins TRBV19 to TRBJ1-2; D is uncertain. Trimming took off 3 bases at V and 8 bases at J, with 16 bases between the two ends. Germline lookup yields CDR1 LNHDA and CDR2 SQIVND (reference sequence). CDR3 size: 14 residues. This chain's CDR3 is CASSMPGKMGGYTF. For the CDR3, the DNA is TGTGCCAGTAGTATGCCCGGCAAGATGGGAGGCTACACCTTC.

By frequency in the sample, this clonotype is medium-sized. The chain links TRBV20-1 to TRBJ1-3, with D hard to call. Trimming removed 3 bases at V and 8 bases at J, with 14 bases between. The CDR3 is 13 amino acids. In germline, CDR1 is DFQATT, CDR2 SNEGSKA (reference sequence). The CDR3 protein is CSASKGKADTIYF. The CDR3 nucleotides are TGCAGTGCTAGCAAAGGGAAAGCTGACACCATATATTTT.

This clonotype was seen many times. The chain couples TRBV12-3 or TRBV12-4 to TRBJ2-1, with a tentative D call TRBD1 (5 bases). This CDR3 region has 12 residues. With 4 bases removed from V and 7 bases from J, the gap between germline ends came to 8 bases. This CDR3 is CASSSSGNEQFF. The CDR3, as DNA: TGTGCCAGCAGTTCCTCAGGGAATGAGCAGTTCTTC.

The sample holds many counts of this clonotype. The J gene is TRBJ2-5, the V gene TRBV5-1; D gene uncertain. Germline assignment: CDR1 SGHRS and CDR2 YFSETQ. The length of the CDR3 is 13 residues. Trimming stripped 2 bases from V and 6 bases from J, with 11 bases between. CDR3 in DNA: TGCGCCAGCAGCTTATCAGGCCAGCAGACCCAGTACTTC. Residues: CASSLSGQQTQYF.

This clonotype was seen repeatedly, ten times or more. This chain uses TRBV27 with TRBJ1-6; possible D gene TRBD1, 6 bases. The germline V and J ends were trimmed by 1 base and 13 bases, with 14 bases remaining between them. This CDR3 is 14 amino acids long. Germline V gives CDR1 MNHEY, CDR2 SMNVEV (reference sequence). The CDR3 sequence: CASSLWGATGPLHF. The CDR3 nucleotides are TGTGCCAGCAGTTTATGGGGGGCTACTGGTCCCCTCCACTTT.

There are many counts of this clonotype. V is TRBV4-1 and J is TRBJ1-5; 9 bases match TRBD1. Trimming cost V 0 bases and J 9 bases; bases outside gene matches: 12. Germline CDR1 reads MGHRA; CDR2 reads YSYEKL. This CDR3 has 17 residues. The CDR3 nucleotides read TGCGCCAGCAGCCAAGATATGCGGGACAGGGTGATTCGGCCCCAGCATTTT. Residues: CASSQDMRDRVIRPQHF.

This clonotype was observed many times. The chain is built from TRBV20-1 and TRBJ1-1, with D uncertain. Germline V gene sequence: CDR1 DFQATT, CDR2 SNEGSKA (reference sequence). Trimming pared 0 bases from V and 1 base from J, leaving 9 bases between. The CDR3 runs 14 residues. Here the CDR3 reads CSARDRTANTEAFF. In DNA form, the CDR3 reads TGCAGTGCTAGAGATCGGACGGCGAACACTGAAGCTTTCTTT.

In this sample, this clonotype turned up many times. J is TRBJ2-2 and V is TRBV6-2 or TRBV6-3, with D unclear. With 7 bases removed from V and 0 bases from J, the gap between germline ends came to 12 bases. Germline CDR1 MNHEY, CDR2 SVGEGT. The CDR3 is 15 residues long. The CDR3 sequence is CASKSETTNTGELFF. The CDR3 nucleotides are TGTGCCAGCAAATCCGAAACAACGAACACCGGGGAGCTGTTTTTT.

This clonotype was counted at least ten times. J is TRBJ1-1 and V is TRBV7-6; D unclear. CDR3 length equals 11 residues. The germline V and J ends were trimmed by 5 bases and 8 bases, with 9 bases remaining between them. Germline loops: CDR1 SGHVS, CDR2 FNYEAQ. The CDR3 here is CASSIDGEAFF. The CDR3 DNA follows: TGTGCCAGCAGCATAGACGGGGAAGCTTTCTTT.

At least ten counts were recorded for this clonotype. The J gene is TRBJ2-3, the V gene TRBV9; tentatively, D is TRBD1 (6 bases). The CDR3 is made up of 17 amino acids. V shed 0 bases and J shed 2 bases, with 16 bases lying between them. In germline, CDR1 is SGDLS, CDR2 YYNGEE. The CDR3 loop reads CASSVVGETGPTDTQYF. The CDR3 nucleotides are TGTGCCAGCAGCGTAGTAGGCGAGACAGGACCCACAGATACGCAGTATTTT.

This clonotype has a count of ten or more. This CDR3 is CASSYLGLAGEEQFF. The CDR3 DNA is TGTGCCAGCAGTTACTTGGGACTAGCGGGGGAAGAGCAGTTCTTC. This chain connects TRBV6-6 to TRBJ2-1; 14 bases match TRBD2. The CDR3 consists of 15 residues. V was pared by 1 base and J by 10 bases, with 3 bases of the junction left unmatched. CDR1 is MNHNY, CDR2 SVGAGI, per germline (reference sequence).